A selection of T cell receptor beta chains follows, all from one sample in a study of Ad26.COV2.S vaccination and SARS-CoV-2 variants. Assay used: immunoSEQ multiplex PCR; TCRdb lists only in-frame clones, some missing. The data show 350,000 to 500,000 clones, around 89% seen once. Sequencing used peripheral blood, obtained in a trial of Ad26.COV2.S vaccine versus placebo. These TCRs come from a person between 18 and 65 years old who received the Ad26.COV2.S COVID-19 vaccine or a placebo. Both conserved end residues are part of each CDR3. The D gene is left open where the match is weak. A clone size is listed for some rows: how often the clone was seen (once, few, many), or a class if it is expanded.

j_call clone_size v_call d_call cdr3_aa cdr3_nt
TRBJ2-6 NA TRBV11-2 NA CASTGSGANVLTF TGTGCCAGCACCGGCTCTGGGGCCAACGTCCTGACTTTC
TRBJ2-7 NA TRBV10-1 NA CASSGDGQPNEQYF TGCGCCAGCAGTGGAGATGGACAGCCGAACGAGCAGTACTTC
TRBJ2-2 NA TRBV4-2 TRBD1 CASSHRDRGAGELFF TGTGCCAGCAGCCACCGGGACAGGGGGGCCGGGGAGCTGTTTTTT
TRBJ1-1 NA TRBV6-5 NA CASRPGGNTEAFF TGTGCCAGCAGACCTGGGGGGAACACTGAAGCTTTCTTT
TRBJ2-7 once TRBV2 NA CASSYRVSNEQYF TGTGCCAGCAGTTACAGGGTCAGCAACGAGCAGTACTTC
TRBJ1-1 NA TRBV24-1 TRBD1 CATSGGDSTEAFF TGTGCCACCAGTGGTGGGGACAGCACTGAAGCTTTCTTT
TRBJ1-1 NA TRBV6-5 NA CASSYSVRYMNTEAFF TGTGCCAGCAGTTACTCGGTACGGTACATGAACACTGAAGCTTTCTTT
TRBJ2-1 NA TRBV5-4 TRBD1 CASSLGPGQVVNEQFF TGTGCCAGCAGCTTGGGGCCGGGACAGGTTGTCAATGAGCAGTTCTTC
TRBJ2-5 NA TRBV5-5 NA CASSLGQNQETQYF TGTGCCAGCAGCTTAGGACAGAATCAAGAGACCCAGTACTTC
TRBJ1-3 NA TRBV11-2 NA CASSLAPGRNSGNTIYF TGTGCCAGCAGCTTAGCCCCGGGACGCAACTCTGGAAACACCATATATTTT
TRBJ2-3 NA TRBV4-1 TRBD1 CASSQDGTGGPTDTQYF TGCGCCAGCAGCCAAGATGGGACAGGGGGACCCACAGATACGCAGTATTTT
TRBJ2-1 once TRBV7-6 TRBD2 CASRTSGGPSYNEQFF TGTGCCAGCAGGACTAGCGGGGGGCCTTCCTACAATGAGCAGTTCTTC
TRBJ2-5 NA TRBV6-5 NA CASSYGDEGMETQYF TGTGCCAGCAGTTACGGGGATGAGGGTATGGAGACCCAGTACTTC
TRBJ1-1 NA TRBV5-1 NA CASSSRGDFAEAFF TGCGCCAGCAGCTCACGAGGGGATTTCGCTGAAGCTTTCTTT
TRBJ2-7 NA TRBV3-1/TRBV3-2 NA CASSQVQGTEQYF TGTGCCAGCAGCCAAGTACAGGGAACCGAGCAGTACTTC
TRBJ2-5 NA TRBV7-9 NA CASSRFQTEQETQYF TGTGCCAGCAGCCGTTTTCAGACAGAGCAAGAGACCCAGTACTTC
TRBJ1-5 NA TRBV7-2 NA CASSLRVGSQPQHF TGTGCCAGCAGCTTGCGAGTGGGGAGTCAGCCCCAGCATTTT
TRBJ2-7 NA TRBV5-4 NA CASSRYFEGGDEQYF TGTGCCAGCAGCCGCTACTTTGAAGGGGGGGACGAGCAGTACTTC
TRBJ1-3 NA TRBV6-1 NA CASSEPRLLRSGNTIYF TGTGCCAGCAGTGAACCCAGGCTTCTTCGCTCTGGAAACACCATATATTTT
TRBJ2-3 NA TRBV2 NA CASSGFSSTDTQYF TGTGCCAGCAGCGGGTTTTCTAGCACAGATACGCAGTATTTT
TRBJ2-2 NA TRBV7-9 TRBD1 CASSLYLGQGRTGELFF TGTGCCAGCAGCTTATACCTCGGACAGGGACGCACCGGGGAGCTGTTTTTT
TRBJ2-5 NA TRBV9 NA CASSVNSAGVRETQYF TGTGCCAGCAGCGTAAATAGTGCCGGGGTTCGAGAGACCCAGTACTTC
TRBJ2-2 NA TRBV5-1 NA CASSFLATGELFF TGCGCCAGCAGCTTCCTAGCCACCGGGGAGCTGTTTTTT
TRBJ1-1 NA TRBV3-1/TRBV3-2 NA CASSQGVSGDENTEAFF TGTGCCAGCAGCCAAGGTGTATCGGGGGACGAGAACACTGAAGCTTTCTTT
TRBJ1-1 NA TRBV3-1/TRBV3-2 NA CASSQRVMGNTEAFF TGTGCCAGCAGCCAAAGGGTGATGGGGAACACTGAAGCTTTCTTT
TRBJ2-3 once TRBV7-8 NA CASSFTDFFDTQYF TGTGCCAGCAGCTTCACGGATTTCTTTGATACGCAGTATTTT
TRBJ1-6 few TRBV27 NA CASSLGGYTSPLHF TGTGCCAGCAGTTTAGGGGGTTATACTTCACCCCTCCACTTT
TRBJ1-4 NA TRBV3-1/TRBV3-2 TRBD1 CASSQARRDRINEKLFF TGTGCCAGCAGCCAAGCCCGCCGGGACAGAATTAATGAAAAACTGTTTTTT
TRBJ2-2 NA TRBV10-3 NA CAISVGGTANTGELFF TGTGCCATCAGTGTGGGGGGGACAGCCAACACCGGGGAGCTGTTTTTT
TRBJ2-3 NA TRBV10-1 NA CASSAGTASTDTQYF TGCGCCAGCAGTGCCGGGACGGCTAGCACAGATACGCAGTATTTT
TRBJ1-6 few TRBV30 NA CAWSVFSGRYNSPLHF TGTGCCTGGAGTGTATTTTCCGGCCGCTATAATTCACCCCTCCACTTT
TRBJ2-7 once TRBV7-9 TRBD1 CASSSRDRGYEQYF TGTGCCAGCAGCTCCCGGGACAGGGGTTACGAGCAGTACTTC
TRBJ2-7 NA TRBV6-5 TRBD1 CASQETGGEQYF TGTGCCAGTCAAGAGACAGGGGGCGAGCAGTACTTC
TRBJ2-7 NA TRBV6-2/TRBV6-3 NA CASSYSRGLSYEQYF TGTGCCAGCAGTTACTCTAGGGGTCTTTCCTACGAGCAGTACTTC
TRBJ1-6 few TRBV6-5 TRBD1 CASRTGTDYNSPLHF TGTGCCAGCAGGACCGGGACAGATTATAATTCACCCCTCCACTTT
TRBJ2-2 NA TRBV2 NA CASRETDLSGELFF TGTGCCAGCAGGGAGACAGACTTGAGCGGGGAGCTGTTTTTT
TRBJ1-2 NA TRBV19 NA CASSTLAGTANYGYTF TGTGCCAGTAGTACGTTGGCTGGGACGGCTAACTATGGCTACACCTTC
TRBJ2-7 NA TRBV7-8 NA CASSFIGSAYEQYF TGTGCCAGCAGCTTTATTGGCAGCGCCTACGAGCAGTACTTC
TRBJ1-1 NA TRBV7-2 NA CASSLFGREFDEAFF TGTGCCAGCAGCTTATTTGGCAGGGAGTTTGATGAAGCTTTCTTT
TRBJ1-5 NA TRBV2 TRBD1 CASSNRDRVNQPQHF TGTGCCAGCAGTAACCGGGACAGGGTCAATCAGCCCCAGCATTTT
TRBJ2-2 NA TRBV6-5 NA CASSYSRSPGELFF TGTGCCAGCAGTTACTCCAGGAGCCCCGGGGAGCTGTTTTTT
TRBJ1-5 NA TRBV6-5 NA CASEQGSQPQHF TGTGCCAGCGAACAGGGTTCGCAGCCCCAGCATTTT
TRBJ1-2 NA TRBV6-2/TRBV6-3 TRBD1 CASSYGQAGYGYTF TGTGCCAGCAGTTACGGACAGGCGGGCTATGGCTACACCTTC
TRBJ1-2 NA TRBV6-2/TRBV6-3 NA CASSYSNGRGYTF TGTGCCAGCAGTTACTCGAACGGCCGCGGCTACACCTTC
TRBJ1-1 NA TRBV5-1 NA CASSFPGQHTEAFF TGCGCCAGCAGCTTCCCAGGACAGCACACTGAAGCTTTCTTT
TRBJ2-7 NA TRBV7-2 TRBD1 CASAGTGAYEQYF TGTGCCAGCGCCGGGACAGGAGCCTACGAGCAGTACTTC
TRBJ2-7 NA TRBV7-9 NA CASSLVGNYEQYF TGTGCCAGCAGCTTAGTCGGCAACTACGAGCAGTACTTC
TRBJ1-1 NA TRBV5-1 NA CASSSIPNTEAFF TGCGCCAGCAGCTCCATCCCGAACACTGAAGCTTTCTTT